This paragraph reports one TCR beta chain. Its antigen is still unknown. This entry belongs to a study of shared clonotypes between healthy human individuals. About the study: For every donor, three CD4 naive, three CD4 memory, two CD8 naive and one CD8 memory plates were used. Findings and caveats of the study: With a handful of donors compared, approximately 5.5% of naive CD4 clonotypes were shared. Richness estimates generally favored naive over memory subsets. Sequencing depth was a factor that was expected to affect clonotype sharing among donors.

Assay: immunoSEQ multiplex PCR; the TCRdb copy retains only in-frame clones and omits some. This table has 730,000 or so clones, less than 80% appearing once. V shed 0 bases and J shed 8 bases, with 14 bases lying between them. Looked up from germline, CDR1 is SGHNT and CDR2 is YYREEE (reference sequence). This CDR3 comprises 15 residues. Sequencing was performed on memory CD4+ T cells sorted from blood. Subset reported: CD45RA-negative fraction. The rearrangement uses TRBV5-4 and TRBJ1-4; possible D gene TRBD1, 5 bases. The sequence was obtained from a woman under 40 in good health. CDR3 in amino acids: CASSLADQGGEKLFF. The CDR3 nucleotides read TGTGCCAGCAGCTTGGCCGATCAGGGAGGCGAAAAACTGTTTTTT.